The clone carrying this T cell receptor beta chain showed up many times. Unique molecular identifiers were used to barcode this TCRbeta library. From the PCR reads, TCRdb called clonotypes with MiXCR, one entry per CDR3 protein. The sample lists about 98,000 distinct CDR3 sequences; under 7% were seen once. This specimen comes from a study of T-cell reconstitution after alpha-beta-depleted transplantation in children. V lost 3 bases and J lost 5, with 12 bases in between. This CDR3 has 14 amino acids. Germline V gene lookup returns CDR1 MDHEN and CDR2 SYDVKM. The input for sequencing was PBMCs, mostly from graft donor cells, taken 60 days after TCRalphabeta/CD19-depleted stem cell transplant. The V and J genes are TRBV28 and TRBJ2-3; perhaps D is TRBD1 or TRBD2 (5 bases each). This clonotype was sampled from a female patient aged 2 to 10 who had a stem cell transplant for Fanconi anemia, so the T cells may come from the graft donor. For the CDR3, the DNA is TGTGCCAGCAGTTTCGGGGACCACGGAGATACGCAGTATTTT. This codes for CASSFGDHGDTQYF.